The 9 T cell receptor beta chains in this list originate from one sample, sequenced in a study of shared T cell receptors in the human thymus. Libraries were prepared by immunoSEQ multiplex PCR; TCRdb keeps only in-frame clonotypes and omits some of them. Altogether approximately 730,000 clones are present, approximately 83% being singletons, with the ten largest covering roughly 0.01%. These records were also assigned to another study, of human thymus T cells.

The sequencing sample was made of thymocytes. Source of these receptors: a girl in the first two years of life with a congenital heart defect.

The chain has TRBV5-6 and TRBJ2-4; no reliable D call. Germline CDR1 is SGHDT and CDR2 is YYEEEE. The CDR3 spans 15 residues. Between the trimmed V and J ends, which lost 2 bases and 5 bases, there was a span of 14 bases. The CDR3 DNA reads TGTGCCAGCAGCTTAGTACAGAGAGACGAAAACATTCAGTACTTC. The encoded protein is CASSLVQRDENIQYF.

The chain has TRBV28 and TRBJ1-5; 7 bases map to TRBD1. The CDR3 loop spans 15 amino acids. CDR1 MDHEN and CDR2 SYDVKM come from the germline V gene. The J segment lost 2 bases and the V segment lost 7 bases, leaving 8 bases of the junction unmatched. This CDR3 reads CASTPGQSGNQPQHF. For the CDR3, the DNA is TGTGCCAGCACACCGGGACAGTCGGGCAATCAGCCCCAGCATTTT.

This chain links TRBV27 with TRBJ1-1; D is unresolved. This CDR3 is built from 16 residues. Germline assignment: CDR1 MNHEY and CDR2 SMNVEV (reference sequence). V lost 0 bases, J lost 0 bases, and 11 bases lay in between. The CDR3 loop reads CASSLSSVVMNTEAFF. The DNA of the CDR3 is TGTGCCAGCAGTTTATCGTCAGTGGTAATGAACACTGAAGCTTTCTTT.

Only a few counts were recorded for this clone. The genes are TRBV28 and TRBJ2-5, with D uncertain. With the DNA end fitting TRBJ2-7 better, the J assignment may be wrong. CDR3 length: 12 residues. Germline V gene sequence: CDR1 MDHEN, CDR2 SYDVKM. CDR3 coding DNA: TGTGCCTCCACGCCACGCTCTCACGAGCAGTACTTC. It codes for CASTPRSHEQYF.

V usage is TRBV19 and J usage is TRBJ1-1, with D hard to call. There are 13 residues in the CDR3. CDR1 LNHDA and CDR2 SQIVND come from the germline V gene (reference sequence). V was pared by 6 bases and J by 4 bases, with 12 bases between. Written as DNA, the CDR3 is TGTGCCAGTAGCGCGAGTCCCGGCACTGAAGCTTTCTTT. It is translated as CASSASPGTEAFF.

This clone occurred once. The V call is TRBV11-2, the J call TRBJ2-2, with TRBD2 identical over 12 bases. The trim removed 1 base at V and 8 bases at J, leaving 2 bases unmatched. Germline V lookup: CDR1 SGHAT, CDR2 FQNNGV. This CDR3 contains 15 residues. In DNA, the CDR3 is TGTGCCAGCAGCTTAGGGACTAGCGGGGCTGGGGAGCTGTTTTTT. Encoded protein: CASSLGTSGAGELFF.

This clone was detected a few times. The V call is TRBV4-1, the J call TRBJ1-2, with 8 bases that match TRBD1. Germline V gene lookup returns CDR1 MGHRA and CDR2 YSYEKL. The CDR3 totals 14 residues. Losses at the gene ends were 1 base for V and 6 bases for J; bases not matched to a gene: 4. Here the CDR3 DNA reads TGCGCCAGCAGCCAAGGGACAGGGAAGGATGGCTACACCTTC. Its translation is CASSQGTGKDGYTF.

V usage is TRBV10-3 and J usage is TRBJ2-2; tentative D call: TRBD2 (5 bases). The CDR3 spans 13 residues. V lost 2 bases and J 4 bases, leaving 5 bases between the germline ends. CDR1 ENHRY and CDR2 SYGVKD come from the germline V gene. CDR3 loop: CAISERGTGELFF. CDR3 nucleotides: TGTGCCATCAGTGAGCGGGGCACCGGGGAGCTGTTTTTT.

This clone was observed once. The chain has TRBV10-2 and TRBJ2-5, with D possibly matching TRBD2 (6 bases). With the DNA end fitting TRBJ2-7 better, the J assignment may be wrong. In germline, CDR1 is WSHSY, CDR2 SAAADI. The CDR3 is made up of 13 amino acids. DNA for the CDR3: TGCGCCAGCAGTGCGGGAGACTACGTCGAGCAGTACTTC. Encoded protein: CASSAGDYVEQYF.